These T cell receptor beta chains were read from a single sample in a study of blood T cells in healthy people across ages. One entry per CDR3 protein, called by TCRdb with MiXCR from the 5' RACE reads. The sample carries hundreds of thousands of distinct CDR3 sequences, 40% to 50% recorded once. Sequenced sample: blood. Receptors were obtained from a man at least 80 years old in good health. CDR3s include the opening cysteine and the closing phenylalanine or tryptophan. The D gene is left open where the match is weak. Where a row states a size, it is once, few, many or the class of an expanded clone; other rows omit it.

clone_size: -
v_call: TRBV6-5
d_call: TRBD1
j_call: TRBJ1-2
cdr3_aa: CASSEDRVLGGYTF
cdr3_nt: TGTGCCAGCAGTGAGGACAGGGTATTGGGCGGCTACACCTTC

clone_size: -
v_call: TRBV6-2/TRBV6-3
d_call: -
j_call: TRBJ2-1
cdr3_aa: CASSPRGRRSYNEQFF
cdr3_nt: TGTGCCAGCAGTCCCCGGGGGCGGCGCTCCTACAATGAGCAGTTCTTC

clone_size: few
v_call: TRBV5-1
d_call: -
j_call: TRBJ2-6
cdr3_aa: CASTQGTGANVLTF
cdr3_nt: TGCGCCAGCACTCAGGGGACTGGGGCCAACGTCCTGACTTTC

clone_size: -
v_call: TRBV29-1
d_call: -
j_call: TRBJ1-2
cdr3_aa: CSVQVSPNYGYTF
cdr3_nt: TGCAGCGTTCAGGTCTCCCCAAACTATGGCTACACCTTC

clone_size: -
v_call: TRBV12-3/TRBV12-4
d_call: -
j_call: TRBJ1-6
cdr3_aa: CASRSRQSSSYNSPLHF
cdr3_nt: TGTGCCAGCAGATCACGACAGTCTAGCTCCTATAATTCACCCCTCCACTTT

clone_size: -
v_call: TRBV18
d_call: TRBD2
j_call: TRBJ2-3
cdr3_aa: CASSPAERGATDTQYF
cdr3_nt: TGTGCCAGCTCACCAGCGGAGCGGGGGGCCACAGATACGCAGTATTTT

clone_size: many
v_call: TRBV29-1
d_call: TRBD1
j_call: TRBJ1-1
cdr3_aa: CSVMTGRAEAFF
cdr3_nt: TGCAGCGTCATGACAGGGCGAGCTGAAGCTTTCTTT

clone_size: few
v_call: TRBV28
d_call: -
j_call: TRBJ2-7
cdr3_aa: CASSPLDSSSYEQYF
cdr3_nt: TGTGCCAGCAGTCCCCTCGACAGTAGCTCCTACGAGCAGTACTTC

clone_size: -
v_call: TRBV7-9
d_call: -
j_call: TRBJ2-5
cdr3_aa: CASTHSEEPRIGTQYF
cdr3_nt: TGTGCCAGCACCCACTCGGAGGAACCCCGCATCGGGACCCAGTACTTC

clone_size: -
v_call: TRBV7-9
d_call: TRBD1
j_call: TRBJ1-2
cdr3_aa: CASSSSRGRQHGGYTF
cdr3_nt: TGTGCCAGCAGCTCAAGCAGGGGGCGCCAGCATGGCGGCTACACCTTC

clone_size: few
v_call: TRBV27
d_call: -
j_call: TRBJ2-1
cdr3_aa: CASSFNLKGYNEQFF
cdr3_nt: TGTGCCAGCAGTTTTAACCTAAAGGGCTACAATGAGCAGTTCTTC

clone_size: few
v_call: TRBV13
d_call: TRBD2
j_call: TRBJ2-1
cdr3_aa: CASSRTAGDYNEQFF
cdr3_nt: TGTGCCAGCAGCCGGACAGCGGGAGACTACAATGAGCAGTTCTTC

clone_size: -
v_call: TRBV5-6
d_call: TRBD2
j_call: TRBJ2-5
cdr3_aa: CASSPGTSGFQETQYF
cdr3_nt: TGTGCCAGCAGCCCCGGGACTAGCGGGTTCCAAGAGACCCAGTACTTC

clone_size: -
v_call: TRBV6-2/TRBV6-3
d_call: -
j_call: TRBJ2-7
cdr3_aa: CAREDTSYEQYF
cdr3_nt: TGTGCCAGGGAGGACACCTCCTACGAGCAGTACTTC

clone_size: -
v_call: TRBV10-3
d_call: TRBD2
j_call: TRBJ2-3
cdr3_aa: CTIREGFGSADTQYF
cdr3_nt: TGTACCATCAGGGAGGGATTTGGGTCGGCAGATACGCAGTATTTT

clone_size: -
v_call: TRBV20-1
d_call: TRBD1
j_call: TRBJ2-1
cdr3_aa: CSASPGQGNYNEQFF
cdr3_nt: TGCAGTGCTTCCCCGGGACAGGGGAACTACAATGAGCAGTTCTTC

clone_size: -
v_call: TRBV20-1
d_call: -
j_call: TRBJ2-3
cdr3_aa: CSATTSTDTQYF
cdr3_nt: TGCAGTGCCACTACTAGCACAGATACGCAGTATTTT

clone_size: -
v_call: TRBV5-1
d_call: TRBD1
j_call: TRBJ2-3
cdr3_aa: CASSVPGQGVDTQYF
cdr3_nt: TGCGCCAGCAGCGTTCCAGGACAGGGTGTCGATACGCAGTATTTT

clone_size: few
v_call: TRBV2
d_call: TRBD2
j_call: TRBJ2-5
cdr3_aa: CASSEQRGAPNEQYF
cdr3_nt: TGTGCCAGCAGTGAACAGCGGGGGGCCCCCAATGAGCAGTACTTC

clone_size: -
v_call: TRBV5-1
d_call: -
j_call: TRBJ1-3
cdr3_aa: CASSLGQTGNTIYF
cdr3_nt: TGCGCCAGCAGCTTGGGACAGACTGGAAACACCATATATTTT

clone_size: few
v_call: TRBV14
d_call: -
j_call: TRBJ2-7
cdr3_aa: CASSQDGVEQYF
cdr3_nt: TGTGCCAGCAGCCAAGATGGCGTGGAGCAGTACTTC

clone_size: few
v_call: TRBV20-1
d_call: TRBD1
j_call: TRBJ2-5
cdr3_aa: CSAMNPGQGGETQYF
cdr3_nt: TGCAGTGCTATGAATCCGGGACAGGGAGGAGAGACCCAGTACTTC

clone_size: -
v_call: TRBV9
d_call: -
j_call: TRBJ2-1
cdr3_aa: CASSVGWGRSYNEQFF
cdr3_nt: TGTGCCAGCAGCGTAGGCTGGGGCAGGTCCTACAATGAGCAGTTCTTC

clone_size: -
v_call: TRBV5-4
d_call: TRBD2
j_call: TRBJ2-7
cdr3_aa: CASSSTSGRAAMEQYF
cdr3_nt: TGTGCCAGCAGTTCGACTAGCGGGAGGGCCGCGATGGAGCAGTACTTC

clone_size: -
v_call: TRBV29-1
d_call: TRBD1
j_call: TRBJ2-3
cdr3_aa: CSGGTGLNTQYF
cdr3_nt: TGCAGCGGGGGGACAGGGTTAAATACGCAGTATTTT

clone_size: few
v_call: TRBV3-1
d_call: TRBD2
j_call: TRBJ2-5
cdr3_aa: CASSPPAGGKKTQYF
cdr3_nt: TGTGCCAGCAGCCCCCCAGCGGGGGGGAAGAAGACCCAGTACTTC

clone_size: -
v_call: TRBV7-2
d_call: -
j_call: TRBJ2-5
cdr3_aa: CASSLPPLPVETQYF
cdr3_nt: TGTGCCAGCAGCTTACCACCTTTGCCAGTCGAGACCCAGTACTTC

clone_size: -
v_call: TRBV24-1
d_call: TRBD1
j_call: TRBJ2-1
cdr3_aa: CATSDRSGTGGDEQFF
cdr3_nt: TGTGCCACCAGTGACCGTTCCGGGACAGGGGGTGATGAGCAGTTCTTC

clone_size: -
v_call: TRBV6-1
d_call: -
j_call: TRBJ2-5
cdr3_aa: CASSEVGSGGAKTQYF
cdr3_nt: TGTGCCAGCAGTGAAGTCGGGTCTGGGGGGGCCAAGACCCAGTACTTC

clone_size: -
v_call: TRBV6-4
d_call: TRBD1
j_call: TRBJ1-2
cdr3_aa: CASSQFLGQGNYGYTF
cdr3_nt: TGTGCCAGCAGCCAGTTCTTGGGACAGGGCAACTATGGCTACACCTTC

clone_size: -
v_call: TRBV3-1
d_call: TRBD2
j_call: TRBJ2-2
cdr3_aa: CASSQVLAGGFRTGELFF
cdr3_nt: TGTGCCAGCAGCCAAGTTCTAGCGGGAGGGTTTCGCACCGGGGAGCTGTTTTTT

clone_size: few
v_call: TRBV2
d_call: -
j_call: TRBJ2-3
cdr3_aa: CASSEDADTQYF
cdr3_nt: TGTGCCAGCAGTGAGGACGCAGATACGCAGTATTTT